This T cell receptor beta chain was captured in a study of naive and memory T cell subsets. Overnight CMV lysate stimulation of fresh PBMCs defined donor CMV status by CD4+ IFNgamma. Cells stained for CD3, CD4, CD8, CD45RA, CD27 and viability were sorted into four CD45RA/CD27 subsets. This clonotype was recorded a few times. The antigen remains undetermined. Study results and caveats: A few larger clonotypes appeared in naive repertoires, especially CD8, possibly memory cells re-expressing CD45RA. Clonotypes are single alpha or beta chains, not paired receptors. Naive and memory subsets had different power law exponents for TCR abundance.

The CDR3 covers 16 residues. Germline V CDR1 and CDR2: MNHNS, SASEGT. V was pared by 1 base and J by 1 base, with 13 bases between. Both TRBC1 and TRBC2 were covered by a beta constant-region primer of two equimolar oligonucleotides. Nested alpha and beta constant-region primers with the SP2 primer drove four PCR rounds on ligated cDNA. One entry per CDR3 protein results from TCRdb running MiXCR on the UMI-ligation and nested PCR reads. The sample lists around 140,000 distinct CDR3 sequences, under 25% occurring once. This clonotype was obtained from a human donor in good health. The V and J genes are TRBV6-1 and TRBJ2-5; D is possibly TRBD1 (5 bases). Sequencing was carried out using naive CD8+ T cells from blood. CDR3 loop: CASSEDAPGFQETQYF. Written as DNA, the CDR3 is TGTGCCAGCAGTGAAGATGCCCCAGGGTTCCAAGAGACCCAGTACTTC.